These T cell receptor beta chains were read from a single sample in a study of T cell responses to AZD1222 COVID-19 vaccine. Produced via immunoSEQ multiplex PCR; TCRdb's table is partial and in-frame only. The sample records under 85,000 clones, 90% being singletons. Sample: peripheral blood, taken 28 days after the second AZD1222 dose. These receptors were collected from an adult who received the AZD1222 COVID-19 vaccine. CDR3s include the opening cysteine and the closing phenylalanine or tryptophan. A D gene is named only where the DNA matches it firmly. Not all rows give a size; the values are once, few, many and, for expanded clones, a class.

d_call	v_call	j_call	clone_size	cdr3_aa	cdr3_nt
.	TRBV5-1	TRBJ2-1	.	CASSLRGYYNEQFF	TGCGCCAGCAGCTTAAGAGGGTACTACAATGAGCAGTTCTTC
TRBD1	TRBV7-9	TRBJ1-6	.	CASSLGTGFTSSYNSPLHF	TGTGCCAGCAGCTTAGGGACAGGGTTCACGAGCTCCTATAATTCACCCCTCCACTTT
TRBD1	TRBV30	TRBJ1-1	.	CAWSPDRDFAEAFF	TGTGCCTGGAGTCCCGACAGGGACTTTGCTGAAGCTTTCTTT
TRBD1	TRBV7-9	TRBJ2-1	.	CASSSPRGPGDNEQFF	TGTGCCAGCAGCTCCCCCAGGGGGCCAGGGGACAATGAGCAGTTCTTC
.	TRBV10-3	TRBJ2-5	.	CAISELRGLETQYF	TGTGCCATCAGTGAGCTCCGGGGGCTGGAGACCCAGTACTTC
TRBD1	TRBV18	TRBJ2-7	once	CASSQTTGPGYEQYF	TGTGCCAGCTCACAAACGACAGGGCCAGGGTACGAGCAGTACTTC
.	TRBV24-1	TRBJ2-3	.	CATSDPGTDTQYF	TGTGCCACCAGTGATCCCGGGACAGATACGCAGTATTTT
.	TRBV20-1	TRBJ1-4	.	CSASGARNEKLFF	TGCAGTGCTAGTGGCGCGCGAAATGAAAAACTGTTTTTT
.	TRBV3-1/TRBV3-2	TRBJ2-3	.	CASSQEGATTARHF	TGTGCCAGCAGCCAAGAGGGCGCCACGACTGCTAGACATTTT
TRBD1	TRBV19	TRBJ1-2	.	CASSGQGAQFTGYTF	TGTGCCAGTAGTGGACAGGGGGCGCAGTTTACGGGCTACACCTTC